This T cell receptor beta chain was found in a study of OX40 agonist ivuxolimab in advanced cancers. Background on the study: The drug used for patients, ivuxolimab, was an agonistic anti-OX40 (CD134) antibody. A history of anti-PD-1, anti-PD-L1 or anti-CTLA-4 therapy was acceptable, and over 35% had some.

Autoimmune disease history or systemic immunosuppression disqualified patients. Clones were sequenced by immunoSEQ multiplex PCR, and TCRdb holds only the in-frame ones, with some missing. The repertoire consists of about 41,000 clones, with around 87% occurring once and the leading ten covering roughly 3.6%. Germline V gene data show CDR1 as MNHEY and CDR2 as SVGAGI. After removal of 6 bases from V and 5 bases from J, the junction contained 9 bases not matched to a gene. This CDR3 contains 15 residues. The sample consisted of CD4+ or CD8+ T cells sorted from blood, taken in a trial of the OX40 agonist ivuxolimab. V gene TRBV6-5 combines with J gene TRBJ2-5; TRBD2 aligns across 10 bases. This clonotype was obtained from an adult with an advanced solid tumor such as melanoma, head and neck, liver or kidney cancer. DNA of the CDR3: TGTGCCAGCAGCCCCCTAGCGGGAGTGAGGGAGACCCAGTACTTC. This encodes CASSPLAGVRETQYF.